A selection of T cell receptor beta chains follows, all from one sample in a study of blood T cell repertoires in COVID-19. The assay was immunoSEQ multiplex PCR, and TCRdb's table has in-frame clones only and misses some. Here the sample spans around 280,000 clones, around 90% being singletons. The sequenced sample consisted of PBMCs or T cells enriched from blood (not recorded which). These receptors all come from a woman in her thirties or forties who had recovered from COVID-19. The CDR3 runs from the conserved cysteine through the conserved F or W. A D gene is named only where the DNA matches it firmly. Rows give clone size only sometimes, using once, few, many, or a class for an expanded clone.

CDR3 length	D gene	V gene	J gene	clone size	CDR3 protein	CDR3 DNA
15	TRBD1	TRBV7-9	TRBJ2-1	NA	CASSFRDSDDNEQFF	TGTGCCAGCAGCTTTCGGGACAGCGACGACAATGAGCAGTTCTTC
16	NA	TRBV7-9	TRBJ2-7	NA	CASSSIFRRSSYEQYF	TGTGCCAGCAGCTCTATTTTCAGGAGGAGCTCCTACGAGCAGTACTTC
14	NA	TRBV2	TRBJ1-1	NA	CASSESRVDTEAFF	TGTGCCAGCAGTGAGTCTCGAGTTGACACTGAAGCTTTCTTT
14	TRBD1	TRBV19	TRBJ1-4	once	CASSADRGSEKLFF	TGTGCCAGTAGTGCGGACAGGGGAAGTGAAAAACTGTTTTTT
12	NA	TRBV3-1/TRBV3-2	TRBJ2-1	NA	CASSQLRREQFF	TGTGCCAGCAGCCAGTTGAGGAGGGAGCAGTTCTTC
15	NA	TRBV12-5	TRBJ1-5	NA	CASGFEGYSNQPQHF	TGTGCTAGTGGTTTCGAGGGTTATAGCAATCAGCCCCAGCATTTT
11	NA	TRBV10-3	TRBJ2-7	NA	CAISPAYEQYF	TGTGCCATCAGTCCAGCCTACGAGCAGTACTTC
14	TRBD1	TRBV5-1	TRBJ1-4	NA	CASSPRQGGEKLFF	TGCGCCAGCAGCCCACGACAGGGAGGTGAAAAACTGTTTTTT
15	TRBD1	TRBV30	TRBJ1-5	NA	CAWSEDRHSNQPQHF	TGTGCCTGGAGCGAGGACAGGCATAGCAATCAGCCCCAGCATTTT
14	TRBD1	TRBV6-6	TRBJ2-5	NA	CASSYGGQQETQYF	TGTGCCAGCAGTTACGGGGGACAGCAAGAGACCCAGTACTTC
13	TRBD1	TRBV6-6	TRBJ1-1	once	CASSSSGGTEAFF	TGTGCCAGCAGTTCTTCAGGGGGTACTGAAGCTTTCTTT
19	TRBD2	TRBV5-1	TRBJ2-5	NA	CASSPDSGLAGNFQETQYF	TGCGCCAGCAGCCCGGACTCGGGACTAGCGGGGAACTTTCAAGAGACCCAGTACTTC
17	TRBD2	TRBV6-1	TRBJ2-7	NA	CASSEQGTSGGFYEQYF	TGTGCCAGCAGCGAACAAGGGACTAGCGGGGGATTCTACGAGCAGTACTTC
14	TRBD1	TRBV9	TRBJ1-1	NA	CASSATGVGTEAFF	TGTGCCAGCAGCGCGACAGGGGTAGGGACTGAAGCTTTCTTT
12	NA	TRBV29-1	TRBJ1-2	NA	CSVRGANYGYTF	TGCAGCGTCAGGGGCGCTAACTATGGCTACACCTTC
16	NA	TRBV2	TRBJ1-2	NA	CASSEDGGSKIYGYTF	TGTGCCAGCAGTGAGGACGGAGGCAGCAAAATCTATGGCTACACCTTC
15	TRBD2	TRBV24-1	TRBJ2-5	NA	CATSDSASGAETQYF	TGTGCCACCAGTGATTCGGCTAGCGGGGCAGAGACCCAGTACTTC
16	TRBD1	TRBV18	TRBJ2-3	NA	CASSPVWTGKPDTQYF	TGTGCCAGCTCACCAGTCTGGACAGGGAAGCCAGATACGCAGTATTTT
16	TRBD1	TRBV5-1	TRBJ1-1	NA	CASSPQPGQGTAEAFF	TGCGCCAGCAGCCCGCAACCGGGACAGGGGACGGCTGAAGCTTTCTTT
16	TRBD1	TRBV19	TRBJ2-5	NA	CASSTRRDRGRETQYF	TGTGCCAGTAGTACGAGGCGGGACAGGGGGCGAGAGACCCAGTACTTC
15	TRBD1	TRBV4-3	TRBJ2-2	NA	CASSSRTGGSGELFF	TGCGCCAGCAGCTCCCGGACAGGGGGCTCCGGGGAGCTGTTTTTT
16	TRBD1	TRBV25-1	TRBJ2-7	NA	CASSVVPGTGIYEQYF	TGTGCCAGCAGTGTCGTCCCCGGGACAGGGATTTACGAGCAGTACTTC
15	NA	TRBV18	TRBJ1-3	once	CASSPIRDSGNTIYF	TGTGCCAGCTCACCAATCAGGGATTCAGGAAACACCATATATTTT
13	TRBD1	TRBV5-1	TRBJ1-4	NA	CASSKGTDEKLFF	TGCGCCAGCAGCAAGGGGACAGATGAAAAACTGTTTTTT
14	TRBD1	TRBV19	TRBJ2-5	NA	CASSTTGSGETQYF	TGTGCCAGTAGTACGACAGGGTCCGGAGAGACCCAGTACTTC
17	TRBD2	TRBV9	TRBJ2-1	NA	CASSVGPMRGDYNEQFF	TGTGCCAGCAGCGTAGGACCCATGCGGGGGGACTACAATGAGCAGTTCTTC
13	TRBD2	TRBV20-1	TRBJ2-3	NA	CSASTSVRDTQYF	TGCAGTGCTAGTACTAGCGTTCGAGATACGCAGTATTTT
17	TRBD1	TRBV7-3	TRBJ2-2	NA	CASSLTPGTASTGELFF	TGTGCCAGCAGCTTAACCCCTGGGACAGCGAGCACCGGGGAGCTGTTTTTT
14	TRBD1	TRBV7-3	TRBJ1-2	NA	CASSSTGTNYGYTF	TGTGCCAGCAGCTCGACAGGGACCAACTATGGCTACACCTTC
15	NA	TRBV4-3	TRBJ1-4	NA	CASSQGILGREKLFF	TGCGCCAGCAGCCAAGGGATCCTGGGGCGGGAAAAACTGTTTTTT
15	TRBD1	TRBV12-5	TRBJ2-2	NA	CASAIGTANTGELFF	TGTGCTAGTGCCATCGGGACAGCGAACACCGGGGAGCTGTTTTTT
14	NA	TRBV7-8	TRBJ2-1	NA	CASSLGRRYNEQFF	TGTGCCAGCAGCTTGGGGAGGAGGTACAATGAGCAGTTCTTC
14	NA	TRBV7-2	TRBJ1-2	NA	CASSLDQGTYGYTF	TGTGCCAGCAGCTTAGACCAGGGGACGTATGGCTACACCTTC
15	NA	TRBV7-8	TRBJ1-4	NA	CASSLRRQSNEKLFF	TGTGCCAGCAGCTTAAGGAGACAGAGTAATGAAAAACTGTTTTTT
14	NA	TRBV5-8	TRBJ1-4	few	CASSLSTGNEKLFF	TGTGCCAGCAGCTTATCGACCGGGAATGAAAAACTGTTTTTT
16	TRBD1	TRBV7-3	TRBJ2-7	few	CASSFGPGQASYEQYF	TGTGCCAGCAGCTTTGGACCTGGACAGGCCTCCTACGAGCAGTACTTC
13	TRBD1	TRBV3-1/TRBV3-2	TRBJ1-2	NA	CASSQLTGDGYTF	TGTGCCAGCAGCCAGTTGACAGGGGACGGCTACACCTTC
15	TRBD2	TRBV30	TRBJ2-3	NA	CAWSAPSGWWGTQYF	TGTGCCTGGAGTGCACCTAGCGGTTGGTGGGGTACGCAGTATTTT
14	TRBD1	TRBV5-1	TRBJ2-2	few	CASSGGQRSGELFF	TGCGCCAGCAGCGGGGGACAGCGATCCGGGGAGCTGTTTTTT
16	NA	TRBV5-6	TRBJ1-2	NA	CASSLGNEEGFYGYTF	TGTGCCAGCAGCTTGGGCAACGAGGAGGGGTTCTATGGCTACACCTTC
14	TRBD1	TRBV5-1	TRBJ1-2	few	CASSLGTGMYGYTF	TGCGCCAGCAGCCTGGGGACAGGGATGTATGGCTACACCTTC
16	TRBD2	TRBV7-6	TRBJ2-2	NA	CASSLVASGTAGELFF	TGTGCCAGCAGCTTAGTGGCTAGCGGGACGGCCGGGGAGCTGTTTTTT
14	NA	TRBV5-1	TRBJ1-2	NA	CASSLEYSGTGYTF	TGCGCCAGCAGCTTGGAGTACAGCGGGACCGGCTACACCTTC
17	NA	TRBV5-1	TRBJ2-1	NA	CASSLAPEGTGYNEQFF	TGCGCCAGCAGCTTGGCTCCGGAGGGGACGGGCTACAATGAGCAGTTCTTC
13	NA	TRBV6-2/TRBV6-3	TRBJ1-1	few	CASSGHMNTEAFF	TGTGCCAGCAGTGGACACATGAACACTGAAGCTTTCTTT
14	NA	TRBV10-3	TRBJ2-7	NA	CAIAIASTNYEQYF	TGTGCCATCGCTATTGCTAGTACGAACTACGAGCAGTACTTC
16	TRBD2	TRBV5-1	TRBJ2-5	NA	CASSFEGTSGESTQYF	TGCGCCAGCAGCTTCGAAGGGACTAGCGGGGAGAGTACCCAGTACTTC
15	NA	TRBV3-1/TRBV3-2	TRBJ1-2	NA	CASSPRQATFYGYTF	TGTGCCAGCAGCCCCCGACAGGCGACCTTCTATGGCTACACCTTC
13	TRBD1	TRBV12-3/TRBV12-4	TRBJ1-2	NA	CASSFQNRGSYTF	TGTGCCAGCAGTTTCCAAAACAGGGGTAGCTACACCTTC
15	NA	TRBV5-4	TRBJ1-2	NA	CASSHRQGNYYGYTF	TGTGCCAGCAGCCACCGGCAGGGAAATTATTATGGCTACACCTTC
19	TRBD2	TRBV7-6	TRBJ2-1	NA	CASSFFATVGLAAYNEQFF	TGTGCCAGCAGCTTTTTCGCGACGGTAGGACTAGCGGCCTACAATGAGCAGTTCTTC
13	NA	TRBV12-3/TRBV12-4	TRBJ2-1	NA	CASTLGGFNEQFF	TGTGCCAGCACCTTAGGCGGGTTCAATGAGCAGTTCTTC
16	NA	TRBV7-8	TRBJ2-6	NA	CASSLKRIGGANVLTF	TGTGCCAGCAGCCTCAAAAGAATCGGTGGGGCCAACGTCCTGACTTTC
15	NA	TRBV28	TRBJ1-2	NA	CASSLAGASNYGYTF	TGTGCCAGCAGTTTGGCGGGGGCGAGTAACTATGGCTACACCTTC
14	TRBD1	TRBV5-1	TRBJ1-4	few	CASSKDRDGEKLFF	TGCGCCAGCAGCAAGGACAGGGATGGGGAAAAACTGTTTTTT